This record concerns one TCR beta chain sequence. The record originates from a study of T cell changes during pregnancy in multiple sclerosis. The V gene lost 6 bases and the J gene lost 1 base, with 15 bases spanning the gap. The CDR3 has 15 amino acids. Germline CDR1 is SNHLY and CDR2 is FYNNEI. Libraries were prepared by immunoSEQ multiplex PCR; TCRdb keeps only in-frame clonotypes and omits some of them. This sample has 40,000 to 55,000 clones, with 85% to 95% found just once. This chain links TRBV2 with TRBJ1-1, with D uncertain. The source material was peripheral blood. This sequence was found in a female donor with multiple sclerosis, enrolled in a pregnancy study. Here the CDR3 reads CASRKWAQENTEAFF. Here the CDR3 DNA reads TGTGCCAGCAGAAAGTGGGCTCAGGAGAACACTGAAGCTTTCTTT.